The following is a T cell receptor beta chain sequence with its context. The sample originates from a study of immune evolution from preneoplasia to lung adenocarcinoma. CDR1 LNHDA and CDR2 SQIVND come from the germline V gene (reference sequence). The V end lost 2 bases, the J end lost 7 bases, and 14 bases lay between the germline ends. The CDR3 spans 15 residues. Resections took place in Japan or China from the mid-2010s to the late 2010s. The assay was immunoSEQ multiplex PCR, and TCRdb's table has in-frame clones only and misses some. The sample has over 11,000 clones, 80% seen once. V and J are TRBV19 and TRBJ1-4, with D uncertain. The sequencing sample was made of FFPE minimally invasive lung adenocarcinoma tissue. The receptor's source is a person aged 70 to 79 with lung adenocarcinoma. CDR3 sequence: CASSIRGEAPEKLFF. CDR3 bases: TGTGCCAGTAGTATACGCGGCGAGGCCCCTGAAAAACTGTTTTTT.